Shown below are 11 T cell receptor beta chains from a single sample sequenced in a study of Ad26.COV2.S vaccination and SARS-CoV-2 variants. Treatment meaning: 15 to 20 received Ad26.COV2.S at low or high dose, single or two shots; several received placebo; per-sample allocation not given. Specimens were obtained on day 63 following the first vaccine or placebo injection. Profiled with immunoSEQ multiplex PCR; TCRdb holds only in-frame clones, not every one. The data show about 350,000 clones, approximately 90% seen once. The sequenced sample was peripheral blood, obtained in a trial of Ad26.COV2.S vaccine versus placebo. These receptors originate from a person aged 18-60 years who received the Ad26.COV2.S COVID-19 vaccine or a placebo.

The chain joins TRBV10-3 to TRBJ1-2; 9 bases line up with TRBD1. The length of the CDR3 is 13 residues. The germline V gene encodes CDR1 ENHRY and CDR2 SYGVKD. V gave up 3 bases and J gave up 8 bases; unmatched junction bases: 4. The CDR3 DNA reads as TGTGCCATCAGTGAAACAGGGGGCGCCGGCTACACCTTC. It translates to CAISETGGAGYTF.

The CDR3 DNA is TGTGCCAGCAGCCAAGACAGGAGAAACACTGAAGCTTTCTTT. Translated, it gives CASSQDRRNTEAFF. This rearrangement joins TRBV4-2 to TRBJ1-1; D is ambiguous. This CDR3 comprises 14 residues. Germline V CDR1 and CDR2: LGHNA, YNFKEQ. The V gene lost 0 bases and the J gene lost 2 bases, with 7 bases spanning the gap.

The chain links TRBV11-1 to TRBJ2-5, with D unclear. There are 11 residues in the CDR3. V lost 6 bases and J lost 5, with 7 bases in between. CDR1 SGHAT and CDR2 FQDESV come from the germline V gene (reference sequence). Here the CDR3 reads CASRSQETQYF. The CDR3 DNA follows: TGTGCCAGCAGAAGCCAGGAGACCCAGTACTTC.

This chain connects TRBV10-2 to TRBJ2-7; D might be TRBD1 (5 bases). The length of the CDR3 is 13 residues. Trimming shortened V by 7 bases and J by 2 bases, and 12 bases separated the two germline ends. Germline CDR1 and CDR2: WSHSY and SAAADI. CDR3 amino acids: CASTNGQAYEQYF. The CDR3 DNA reads as TGCGCCAGCACCAACGGACAAGCCTACGAGCAGTACTTC.

The V and J genes are TRBV19 and TRBJ2-1, with D possibly matching TRBD1 (7 bases). Germline assignment: CDR1 LNHDA and CDR2 SQIVND (reference sequence). The germline V and J ends were trimmed by 0 bases and 2 bases, with 14 bases remaining between them. This CDR3 is 17 amino acids long. CDR3 amino acids: CASSIELGGGPYNEQFF. CDR3 bases: TGTGCCAGTAGTATAGAGCTCGGAGGGGGCCCCTACAATGAGCAGTTCTTC.

The chain uses TRBV13 and TRBJ1-2, with D uncertain. Trimming left V 4 bases short and J 2 bases short, with 14 bases between. Germline-derived CDR1 and CDR2 are PRHDT and FYEKMQ (reference sequence). The CDR3 covers 15 residues. The DNA of the CDR3 is TGTGCCAGCAGCTCCCCGGACGACGGGAACTATGGCTACACCTTC. Its protein product is CASSSPDDGNYGYTF.

This clone was seen once. The CDR3 coding sequence is TGTGCCAGCTATGACAGGCCCAATCAGCCCCAGCATTTT. Its protein is CASYDRPNQPQHF. V and J are TRBV28 and TRBJ1-5, with a tentative D call TRBD1 (6 bases). The length of the CDR3 is 13 residues. Trimming pared 8 bases from V and 3 bases from J, leaving 11 bases between. Germline values: CDR1 MDHEN, CDR2 SYDVKM. The full variable domain, in which reference TRBV28 and TRBJ1-5 provide the parts outside the CDR3, is DVKVTQSSRYLVKRTGEKVFLECVQDMDHENMFWYRQDPGLGLRLIYFSYDVKMKEKGDIPEGYSVSREKKERFSLILESASTNQTSMYLCASYDRPNQPQHFGDGTRLSIL.

The chain joins TRBV27 to TRBJ1-5; D not certain. Trimming removed 4 bases at V and 2 bases at J, with 6 bases between. The germline V gene encodes CDR1 MNHEY and CDR2 SMNVEV (reference sequence). CDR3 length: 13 amino acids. CDR3 in amino acids: CASSYAGNQPQHF. The DNA for the CDR3 is TGTGCCAGCAGTTACGCCGGCAATCAGCCCCAGCATTTT.

J is TRBJ1-1 and V is TRBV7-3; TRBD1 aligns across 9 bases. V gave up 5 bases and J gave up 5 bases; unmatched junction bases: 6. Germline lookup yields CDR1 SGHTA and CDR2 FQGTGA. CDR3 length: 14 amino acids. CDR3 loop: CASSPRQGVTEAFF. DNA for the CDR3: TGTGCCAGCAGCCCGAGACAGGGGGTTACTGAAGCTTTCTTT.

The chain recombines TRBV27 with TRBJ2-7; D is uncertain. Looked up from germline, CDR1 is MNHEY and CDR2 is SMNVEV (reference sequence). The CDR3 totals 15 residues. Trimming left V 0 bases short and J 3 bases short, with 12 bases between. The CDR3 region has the DNA TGTGCCAGCAGTTTATCGGTAGCCAGATTCTACGAGCAGTACTTC. Its translation is CASSLSVARFYEQYF.

V usage is TRBV6-5 and J usage is TRBJ2-1; 8 bases map to TRBD1. The CDR3 covers 15 residues. With 6 bases clipped from V and 4 bases from J, the junction kept 8 bases outside the gene matches. Germline V gene lookup returns CDR1 MNHEY and CDR2 SVGAGI. Here the CDR3 DNA reads TGTGCCAGCAGCCTCCGGGACAGGAATTACAATGAGCAGTTCTTC. It yields the protein CASSLRDRNYNEQFF.